The 12 T cell receptor beta chains below were found in one sample sequenced in a study of human T cells and chemical hapten exposure. TCRdb independently ran MiXCR on the RACE reads; one entry per CDR3 protein. This sample yields 350,000 to 400,000 distinct CDR3 sequences, of which around 6% are seen a single time; about 5.4% belongs to the top ten. Sample time point: patch test 2, 6 weeks after DPC sensitization. As for treatment: therapeutic diphenylcyclopropenone sensitization with weekly scalp DPC. Sequences were derived from whole blood, sampled in connection with sensitization to the hapten diphenylcyclopropenone (DPC). Receptors were obtained from a woman younger than 30 with alopecia areata. Some clones in this sample may be carry-over from other donors' samples.

The chain joins TRBV20-1 to TRBJ2-7, with D possibly matching TRBD1 (5 bases). The V gene lost 2 bases and the J gene lost 0 bases, with 8 bases spanning the gap. This CDR3 region has 13 residues. From germline, CDR1 is DFQATT and CDR2 SNEGSKA (reference sequence). The CDR3 loop is CSARSDSSYEQYF. In nucleotides, the CDR3 is TGCAGTGCTAGAAGCGACAGCTCCTACGAGCAGTACTTC.

The chain is built from TRBV19 and TRBJ2-5; TRBD2 matches 8 bases. V dropped 8 bases and J dropped 3; count of bases not matched to a gene: 8. The CDR3 consists of 14 residues. Per germline, CDR1 LNHDA and CDR2 SQIVND (reference sequence). CDR3 region: CASRAQLAEETQYF. CDR3 sequence (DNA): TGTGCCAGTCGGGCCCAACTAGCGGAAGAGACCCAGTACTTC. Filled out from reference TRBV19 and TRBJ2-5, the complete variable domain reads DGGITQSPKYLFRKEGQNVTLSCEQNLNHDAMYWYRQDPGQGLRLIYYSQIVNDFQKGDIAEGYSVSREKKESFPLTVTSAQKNPTAFYLCASRAQLAEETQYFGPGTRLLVL.

The rearrangement joins TRBV4-1 to TRBJ1-3; D might be TRBD1 (5 bases). This CDR3 has 16 amino acids. Germline V gene sequence: CDR1 MGHRA, CDR2 YSYEKL. Trimming shortened V by 4 bases and J by 0 bases, and 13 bases separated the two germline ends. This CDR3 is CASSLLWGPSGNTIYF. In DNA form, the CDR3 reads TGCGCCAGCAGCCTCCTCTGGGGCCCCTCTGGAAACACCATATATTTT.

The CDR3 protein is CASTGSSETQYF. DNA of the CDR3: TGTGCCAGCACTGGTTCGTCTGAGACCCAGTACTTC. V and J are TRBV6-2 or TRBV6-3 and TRBJ2-5; D is uncertain. The germline V and J ends were trimmed by 7 bases and 5 bases, with 11 bases remaining between them. Germline V gene data show CDR1 as MNHEY and CDR2 as SVGEGT. This CDR3 is built from 12 residues.

This clonotype has a count of ten or more. V usage is TRBV20-1 and J usage is TRBJ2-3; D is uncertain. The CDR3 runs to 17 residues. CDR1 and CDR2 from the germline V gene are DFQATT and SNEGSKA (reference sequence). Trimming cost V 0 bases and J 2 bases, with 18 bases left between them. In DNA, the CDR3 is TGCAGTGCTAGAGATGGCTTGGAAGAGGTGCTCACAGATACGCAGTATTTT. As protein: CSARDGLEEVLTDTQYF.

V is TRBV20-1 and J is TRBJ2-1; 13 positions agree with TRBD2. Germline V gives CDR1 DFQATT, CDR2 SNEGSKA (reference sequence). The V gene end was trimmed by 6 bases and the J gene end by 10 bases; junction bases not matched to a gene: 12. The CDR3 is 15 residues long. CDR3 in amino acids: CSAQGLAGRSAEQFF. CDR3 bases: TGCAGTGCGCAGGGACTAGCGGGGAGGTCTGCAGAGCAGTTCTTC.

This clonotype was counted many times. V usage is TRBV5-8 and J usage is TRBJ1-5; possibly TRBD1 for D (6 bases). V was pared by 4 bases and J by 3 bases, with 20 bases between. CDR1 SGHTS and CDR2 YDEGEE come from the germline V gene. The CDR3 is 17 amino acids. The CDR3 region has the DNA TGTGCCAGCAGCCTATCGATACAGGGAGGATCCAATCAGCCCCAGCATTTT. Its protein product is CASSLSIQGGSNQPQHF.

This clonotype was counted many times. This chain joins TRBV7-9 and TRBJ1-1, with TRBD1 matching 7 bases. Germline lookup yields CDR1 SEHNR and CDR2 FQNEAQ (reference sequence). CDR3 size: 15 residues. V was clipped by 5 bases and J by 1 base; unmatched bases: 7. CDR3 coding DNA: TGTGCCAGCAGCCCAGATACAGGGGCGAACACTGAAGCTTTCTTT. Its translation: CASSPDTGANTEAFF.

This clonotype came up many times. The chain joins TRBV6-5 to TRBJ2-3; TRBD2 might be the D (5 bases). The CDR3 runs to 15 residues. Germline CDR1 and CDR2: MNHEY and SVGAGI. Between the trimmed V and J ends, which lost 2 bases and 1 base, there was a span of 10 bases. Here the CDR3 DNA reads TGTGCCAGCAGTTACGGGAGCGACGGCACAGATACGCAGTATTTT. It translates to CASSYGSDGTDTQYF.

This clonotype was counted at least ten times. The chain recombines TRBV7-2 with TRBJ2-3, with TRBD2 matching over 12 bases. V lost 5 bases, J lost 1 base, and 4 bases stayed unmatched. The length of the CDR3 is 16 residues. Germline CDR1 reads SGHTA; CDR2 reads FQGNSA. The CDR3 is CASSPWTSGGTDTQYF. The CDR3 nucleotides read TGTGCCAGCAGCCCTTGGACTAGCGGGGGCACAGATACGCAGTATTTT.

The V call is TRBV12-3 or TRBV12-4, the J call TRBJ2-7; D remains ambiguous. This CDR3 contains 13 residues. Deletions cut 7 bases from V and 7 bases from J, with 17 bases between. In DNA form, the CDR3 reads TGTGCCAGCACCCTAGGGCCGTTAACGGAGCAGTACTTC. Translated, it gives CASTLGPLTEQYF.

This clonotype was seen more than once but under ten times. This chain joins TRBV20-1 and TRBJ2-3; a possible D gene is TRBD2 (5 bases). In germline, CDR1 is DFQATT, CDR2 SNEGSKA (reference sequence). CDR3 length: 15 residues. V shed 3 bases and J shed 2 bases, with 15 bases lying between them. The CDR3 is CSASLAPYLTDTQYF. The DNA for the CDR3 is TGCAGTGCTAGTCTAGCTCCATACCTCACAGATACGCAGTATTTT.